A selection of T cell receptor beta chains follows, all from one sample in a study of human T cells and chemical hapten exposure. TCRdb used MiXCR to reprocess the RACE reads, holding one entry per CDR3 protein. The table shows about 140,000 distinct CDR3 sequences, with about 12% occurring only once. This specimen consisted of whole blood, obtained in connection with sensitization to the hapten diphenylcyclopropenone (DPC). The receptors originated from a woman between 50 and 59 years old with alopecia areata. Some clones in this sample may be carry-over from other donors' samples. Each CDR3 is given with its conserved first and last residue. Each record gives: V gene, clone size, J gene, CDR3 length, D gene, CDR3 protein, CDR3 DNA. D genes are given only for firm matches. The size field is filled for only some rows; it gives once, few, many or a size class.

TRBV12-3/TRBV12-4	many	TRBJ1-5	14	-	CASSLSGIGQPQHF	TGTGCCAGCAGTTTATCGGGGATTGGCCAGCCCCAGCATTTT
TRBV29-1	many	TRBJ1-1	17	TRBD1	CSVQTGRVVEENTEAFF	TGCAGCGTTCAGACAGGGAGAGTCGTGGAAGAGAACACTGAAGCTTTCTTT
TRBV28	many	TRBJ2-3	12	-	CASSSQPDTQYF	TGTGCCAGCAGTTCCCAACCGGATACGCAGTATTTT
TRBV19	-	TRBJ2-5	14	TRBD2	CASTEGLAGATQYF	TGTGCCAGTACGGAGGGACTAGCGGGAGCGACCCAGTACTTC
TRBV9	-	TRBJ1-3	15	-	CASSVDRDPGNTIYF	TGTGCCAGCAGCGTAGACAGGGACCCTGGAAACACCATATATTTT
TRBV18	few	TRBJ1-5	13	-	CASSRGGGQPQHF	TGTGCCAGCTCCAGGGGCGGGGGTCAGCCCCAGCATTTT
TRBV5-1	few	TRBJ1-1	13	-	CASSLDGRTEAFF	TGCGCCAGCAGCTTGGATGGCAGGACTGAAGCTTTCTTT
TRBV7-9	-	TRBJ1-6	16	-	CASSSNLPGPNSPLHF	TGTGCCAGCAGCTCGAACCTTCCGGGGCCTAATTCACCCCTCCACTTT
TRBV7-2	-	TRBJ2-3	13	-	CASSLQTTDTQYF	TGTGCCAGCAGCTTACAGACCACAGATACGCAGTATTTT
TRBV24-1	many	TRBJ2-1	17	TRBD2	CATSDPDTGGGGNEQFF	TGTGCCACCAGTGACCCTGATACTGGCGGGGGGGGCAATGAGCAGTTCTTC
TRBV2	-	TRBJ2-3	15	TRBD2	CASIQLAGVSDTQYF	TGTGCCAGCATTCAACTAGCGGGAGTATCAGATACGCAGTATTTT
TRBV28	-	TRBJ2-3	14	TRBD2	CASSFSGETDTQYF	TGTGCCAGCAGTTTTAGCGGGGAGACAGATACGCAGTATTTT
TRBV28	few	TRBJ1-6	15	TRBD1	CASSPPDRKNSPLHF	TGTGCCAGCAGCCCCCCGGACAGGAAGAATTCACCCCTCCACTTT
TRBV18	many	TRBJ1-4	15	-	CASSPRHRSNEKLFF	TGTGCCAGCTCACCTCGGCACAGATCCAATGAAAAACTGTTTTTT
TRBV20-1	few	TRBJ1-1	13	TRBD1	CSAVTGGNTEAFF	TGCAGTGCAGTGACAGGGGGAAACACTGAAGCTTTCTTT
TRBV12-3/TRBV12-4	many	TRBJ1-4	16	TRBD1	CASTLRQGGANEKLFF	TGTGCCAGCACTCTGAGGCAGGGGGGGGCTAATGAAAAACTGTTTTTT
TRBV12-3/TRBV12-4	-	TRBJ2-4	15	TRBD2	CASSRTSASGNIQYF	TGTGCCAGCAGCCGCACTTCGGCTAGCGGGAACATTCAGTACTTC
TRBV7-2	-	TRBJ1-4	17	TRBD1	CASSRRQGARGNEKLFF	TGTGCCAGCAGCCGACGGCAGGGGGCGCGAGGGAATGAAAAACTGTTTTTT
TRBV20-1	many	TRBJ2-7	15	-	CSARDPPGAPYEQYF	TGCAGTGCTAGAGATCCCCCGGGAGCGCCCTACGAGCAGTACTTC
TRBV19	-	TRBJ2-5	20	TRBD2	CASSIMVTSGRAGVQETQYF	TGTGCCAGTAGTATTATGGTAACTAGCGGGAGGGCCGGGGTCCAAGAGACCCAGTACTTC
TRBV6-5	few	TRBJ1-1	15	-	CASSSPTGIRGEAFF	TGTGCCAGCAGTTCCCCCACAGGCATAAGGGGTGAAGCTTTCTTT
TRBV11-1	few	TRBJ2-5	12	-	CASSLEKQTQYF	TGTGCCAGCAGCTTAGAGAAGCAGACCCAGTACTTC
TRBV7-2	many	TRBJ2-5	14	TRBD1	CASSPWTGEETQYF	TGTGCCAGCAGCCCCTGGACAGGGGAAGAGACCCAGTACTTC
TRBV4-2	-	TRBJ2-2	15	-	CASSSSGGGAGELFF	TGTGCCAGCAGCTCAAGTGGCGGAGGAGCCGGGGAGCTGTTTTTT
TRBV7-2	-	TRBJ1-5	16	-	CASSLVGASSNQPQHF	TGTGCCAGCAGCTTAGTCGGAGCTTCTAGCAATCAGCCCCAGCATTTT
TRBV27	-	TRBJ2-7	13	-	CASSGADRREQYF	TGTGCCAGCAGTGGAGCGGACAGAAGGGAGCAGTACTTC
TRBV6-1	few	TRBJ2-7	17	TRBD1	CASNPPGQTFALNEQYF	TGTGCCAGCAATCCCCCGGGACAGACCTTCGCGTTAAACGAGCAGTACTTC
TRBV28	few	TRBJ1-5	12	-	CASSSLYQPQHF	TGTGCCAGCAGTTCCCTTTATCAGCCCCAGCATTTT
TRBV27	-	TRBJ2-7	15	-	CASSFNQGSYYEQYF	TGTGCCAGCAGTTTCAATCAGGGGAGCTATTACGAGCAGTACTTC
TRBV19	many	TRBJ1-5	14	-	CASSIILSDQPQHF	TGTGCCAGTAGTATTATACTTAGCGATCAGCCCCAGCATTTT
TRBV6-1	-	TRBJ1-2	17	-	CASSEALHPRDGYGYTF	TGTGCCAGCAGTGAAGCGCTTCACCCCCGGGACGGCTATGGCTACACCTTC
TRBV7-2	few	TRBJ2-1	15	-	CASSLPGSPPLEQFF	TGTGCCAGCAGCCTGCCCGGGTCCCCACCTCTGGAGCAGTTCTTC
TRBV20-1	many	TRBJ2-7	13	-	CSVVQGSSYEQYF	TGCAGTGTCGTGCAGGGGAGCTCCTACGAGCAGTACTTC
TRBV7-9	few	TRBJ2-5	13	TRBD2	CASSSGLAETQYF	TGTGCCAGCAGCTCCGGACTAGCCGAGACCCAGTACTTC
TRBV24-1	-	TRBJ2-3	20	TRBD2	CATSVSSGLAGRGSADTQYF	TGTGCCACCAGTGTAAGTTCGGGACTAGCGGGAAGGGGATCCGCAGATACGCAGTATTTT
TRBV6-4	many	TRBJ1-1	13	-	CASSHLPNTEAFF	TGTGCCAGCAGTCACCTTCCGAACACTGAAGCTTTCTTT
TRBV7-3	many	TRBJ2-1	15	TRBD2	CASSLRTSLYNEQFF	TGTGCCAGCAGCCTCCGGACTAGCCTTTACAATGAGCAGTTCTTC
TRBV20-1	-	TRBJ1-5	18	-	CSARDGARGGHSNQPQHF	TGCAGTGCTAGAGATGGGGCTCGGGGGGGGCATAGCAATCAGCCCCAGCATTTT
TRBV12-3/TRBV12-4	few	TRBJ2-2	15	TRBD2	CASNMGLAGTGELFF	TGTGCCAGCAATATGGGCCTAGCGGGAACCGGGGAGCTGTTTTTT
TRBV27	many	TRBJ2-7	16	TRBD2	CASSIASGRAGPEQYF	TGTGCCAGCAGCATAGCGAGCGGGAGGGCCGGTCCCGAGCAGTACTTC
TRBV13	many	TRBJ1-3	14	-	CASSVPGAGNTIYF	TGTGCCAGCAGCGTGCCAGGGGCCGGAAACACCATATATTTT
TRBV6-1	-	TRBJ2-2	16	-	CASRGVLVTGTGELFF	TGTGCCAGCAGGGGGGTGTTGGTAACGGGCACCGGGGAGCTGTTTTTT
TRBV2	-	TRBJ2-1	12	-	CASNRWQGEQFF	TGTGCCAGCAATCGGTGGCAGGGTGAGCAGTTCTTC
TRBV14	few	TRBJ2-7	13	-	CASSQSNRHEQYF	TGTGCCAGCAGCCAAAGTAATCGGCACGAGCAGTACTTC
TRBV6-5	few	TRBJ2-1	12	-	CASSYNWGEQFF	TGTGCCAGCAGTTATAATTGGGGTGAGCAGTTCTTC
TRBV27	few	TRBJ2-6	18	TRBD2	CASSLSPGRVSGANVLTF	TGTGCCAGCAGTTTATCACCAGGGAGGGTCTCTGGGGCCAACGTCCTGACTTTC
TRBV6-1	many	TRBJ2-7	13	-	CASSEAYNYEQYF	TGTGCCAGCAGTGAAGCTTATAACTACGAGCAGTACTTC
TRBV7-2	-	TRBJ1-4	16	-	CASSLGVGRNNEKLFF	TGTGCCAGCAGCTTAGGGGTGGGGCGGAATAATGAAAAACTGTTTTTT
TRBV7-9	many	TRBJ2-1	12	-	CASSLVGASRFF	TGTGCCAGCAGCTTAGTCGGGGCTAGCCGGTTCTTC
TRBV7-9	many	TRBJ2-3	14	TRBD1	CASMRQGHTDTQYF	TGTGCCAGCATGCGACAGGGGCACACAGATACGCAGTATTTT
TRBV6-5	many	TRBJ2-3	15	TRBD1	CASSEDRGRTDTQYF	TGTGCCAGCAGTGAGGACAGGGGGAGGACAGATACGCAGTATTTT
TRBV19	-	TRBJ1-5	15	-	CASKTTQGKNQPQHF	TGTGCCAGTAAAACAACCCAGGGGAAGAACCAGCCCCAGCATTTT
TRBV7-9	-	TRBJ2-3	18	TRBD2	CASSAGLAGVGAGDTQYF	TGTGCCAGCAGCGCAGGACTAGCGGGAGTTGGGGCAGGAGATACGCAGTATTTT
TRBV27	-	TRBJ1-6	15	-	CASSLSEGVKSPLHF	TGTGCCAGCAGTTTATCAGAGGGGGTAAAGTCACCCCTCCACTTT